The 10 T cell receptor beta chains reported below all come from one sample, sequenced in a study of shared clonotypes between healthy human individuals. The repertoire was sequenced with immunoSEQ multiplex PCR; TCRdb's copy has only in-frame clones and lacks some. The sample contains about 2.3 million clones, around 90% of which appear only once. Sequencing input: naive CD4+ T cells from PBMCs. Specified subset: CD45RA+ positively selected. These receptors originate from a man younger than 30 in good health. Some clones in this sample may be carry-over from other donors' samples.

The chain combines TRBV5-1 with TRBJ2-3; 12 bases match TRBD2. Germline V CDR1 and CDR2: SGHRS, YFSETQ. The CDR3 consists of 17 residues. Trimming at V came to 3 bases and at J to 2 bases, leaving 7 bases not matched to a gene. CDR3 sequence: CASSSSLAGGPTDTQYF. CDR3 sequence (DNA): TGCGCCAGCAGCTCCTCCCTAGCGGGAGGGCCCACAGATACGCAGTATTTT. Supplemented by reference TRBV5-1 and TRBJ2-3, the full variable domain reads KAGVTQTPRYLIKTRGQQVTLSCSPISGHRSVSWYQQTPGQGLQFLFEYFSETQRNKGNFPGRFSGRQFSNSRSEMNVSTLELGDSALYLCASSSSLAGGPTDTQYFGPGTRLTVL.

The gene calls are TRBV7-2 and TRBJ1-4; TRBD1 is a possible D gene (5 bases). This CDR3 region has 15 residues. CDR1 is SGHTA, CDR2 FQGNSA, per germline. V lost 5 bases and J 5 bases, leaving 15 bases between the germline ends. Here the CDR3 DNA reads TGTGCCAGCAGCCGGGAGGTGGGGCCGAATGAAAAACTGTTTTTT. Protein sequence: CASSREVGPNEKLFF.

CDR3 nucleotide sequence: TGTGCCAGCAGTCTATACACCTCCTCGAACACCGGGGAGCTGTTTTTT. As protein: CASSLYTSSNTGELFF. The gene calls are TRBV28 and TRBJ2-2, with D unclear. V lost 5 bases, J lost 0 bases, and 13 bases lay in between. In germline, CDR1 is MDHEN, CDR2 SYDVKM. This CDR3 has 16 amino acids. Looking up the rest from reference TRBV28 and TRBJ2-2 gives the full variable domain: DVKVTQSSRYLVKRTGEKVFLECVQDMDHENMFWYRQDPGLGLRLIYFSYDVKMKEKGDIPEGYSVSREKKERFSLILESASTNQTSMYLCASSLYTSSNTGELFFGEGSRLTVL.

V usage is TRBV19 and J usage is TRBJ1-2; 7 bases map to TRBD1. CDR3 length equals 17 residues. Germline V CDR1 and CDR2: LNHDA, SQIVND (reference sequence). V lost 4 bases to trimming and J lost 0 bases; unmatched junction nucleotides: 11. CDR3 DNA: TGTGCCAGTAGTACCCACCCGACAGGGCGGACTAACTATGGCTACACCTTC. This gives the protein CASSTHPTGRTNYGYTF.

This clone appeared a single time. This chain connects TRBV5-1 to TRBJ2-7; D may match TRBD1 or TRBD2 (5 bases each). Germline CDR1 reads SGHRS; CDR2 reads YFSETQ. V lost 4 bases, J lost 2 bases, and 13 bases lay in between. This CDR3 is 14 amino acids long. The CDR3 coding sequence is TGCGCCAGCAGCCCGACCCGGGGCCCCTACGAGCAGTACTTC. Amino acids: CASSPTRGPYEQYF.

The gene calls are TRBV7-9 and TRBJ2-7, with D tentatively TRBD2 (6 bases). V was cut by 1 base and J by 3 bases, with 16 bases left in between. CDR1 is SEHNR, CDR2 FQNEAQ, per germline (reference sequence). The CDR3 covers 16 residues. The DNA for the CDR3 is TGTGCCAGCAGCTTAGTTCGGGACTTCCGTGGCTACGAGCAGTACTTC. Translated: CASSLVRDFRGYEQYF.

The chain carries TRBV5-1 and TRBJ2-4; D not resolved. This CDR3 spans 15 amino acids. The ends were cut back, 4 bases at V and 0 bases at J, with 11 bases in the middle. Germline V gene data show CDR1 as SGHRS and CDR2 as YFSETQ. The CDR3 here is CASSPQTLAKNIQYF. The CDR3 nucleotides read TGCGCCAGCAGCCCCCAAACGTTAGCCAAAAACATTCAGTACTTC.

This clone was detected only once. J is TRBJ2-1 and V is TRBV18, with 9 bases fitting TRBD2. V shed 4 bases, J shed 4 bases, and the junction held 5 bases outside the gene matches. Per germline, CDR1 KGHSH and CDR2 LQKENI. CDR3 length: 15 amino acids. In DNA form, the CDR3 reads TGTGCCAGCTCACTGGGACTAGCAGATTACAATGAGCAGTTCTTC. Its translation is CASSLGLADYNEQFF.

The table lists this clone with a count of one. This sequence joins TRBV4-1 and TRBJ2-2, with D possibly TRBD1 on 5 matching bases. There are 18 residues in the CDR3. Germline V gene lookup returns CDR1 MGHRA and CDR2 YSYEKL. The ends were cut back, 1 base at V and 5 bases at J, with 20 bases in the middle. CDR3 nucleotides: TGCGCCAGCAGCCAAGGAAATTTTGGGGCGCGTGGAACCGGGGAGCTGTTTTTT. Translation: CASSQGNFGARGTGELFF.

The chain combines TRBV14 with TRBJ2-7; 9 bases match TRBD1. With V trimmed by 1 base and J by 3 bases, 4 bases remained unmatched. This CDR3 is built from 15 residues. Germline lookup yields CDR1 SGHDN and CDR2 FVKESK. This chain's CDR3 is CASSQGHRGLYEQYF. CDR3 nucleotides: TGTGCCAGCAGCCAAGGTCACAGGGGGCTCTACGAGCAGTACTTC. Based on the CDR3 plus reference TRBV14 and TRBJ2-7, the full variable domain is EAGVTQFPSHSVIEKGQTVTLRCDPISGHDNLYWYRRVMGKEIKFLLHFVKESKQDESGMPNNRFLAERTGGTYSTLKVQPAELEDSGVYFCASSQGHRGLYEQYFGPGTRLTVT.